The T cell receptor (beta chain) under discussion was sequenced for a study of CD8 T cells in ankylosing spondylitis. Via MiXCR, TCRdb re-called the 5' RACE reads, giving one row per CDR3 protein. Altogether hundreds of thousands of distinct CDR3 sequences are present, approximately 10% being singletons, with the ten largest covering 21%. This clonotype showed up many times. The V gene lost 5 bases and the J gene lost 0 bases, with 12 bases spanning the gap. Germline V gene lookup returns CDR1 SGHRS and CDR2 YFSETQ. The CDR3 runs 15 residues. The clonotype originates from a male donor with ankylosing spondylitis or in good health (not recorded which). The V gene is TRBV5-1, the J gene TRBJ2-1; perhaps TRBD1 as D (5 bases). The sequencing input was blood, either unsorted or a sorted T cell fraction (not recorded which). CDR3 in DNA: TGCGCCAGCAGTAGTAGGCAGGGCTCCTACAATGAGCAGTTCTTC. It yields the protein CASSSRQGSYNEQFF.